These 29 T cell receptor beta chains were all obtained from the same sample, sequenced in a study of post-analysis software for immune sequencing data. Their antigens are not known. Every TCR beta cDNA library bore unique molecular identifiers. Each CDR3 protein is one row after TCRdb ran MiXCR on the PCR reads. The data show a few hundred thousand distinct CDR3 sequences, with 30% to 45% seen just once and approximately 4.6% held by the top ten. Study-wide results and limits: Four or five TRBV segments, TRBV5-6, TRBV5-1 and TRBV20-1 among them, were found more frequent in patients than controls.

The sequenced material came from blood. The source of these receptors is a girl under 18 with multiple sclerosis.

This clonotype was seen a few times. CDR3 in DNA: TGTGCCAGCAGTTTAGGTGCCGATAATTCACCCCTCCACTTT. Residues: CASSLGADNSPLHF. The chain uses TRBV12-3 or TRBV12-4 and TRBJ1-6, with no clear D. This CDR3 has 14 residues. V lost 1 base and J 5 bases, leaving 6 bases between the germline ends.

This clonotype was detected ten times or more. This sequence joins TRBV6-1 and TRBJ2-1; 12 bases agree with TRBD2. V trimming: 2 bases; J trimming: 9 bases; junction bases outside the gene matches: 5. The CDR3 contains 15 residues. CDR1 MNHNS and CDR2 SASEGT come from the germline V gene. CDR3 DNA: TGTGCCAGCAGTGAACGACTAGCGGGAGAAGCTGAGCAGTTCTTC. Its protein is CASSERLAGEAEQFF.

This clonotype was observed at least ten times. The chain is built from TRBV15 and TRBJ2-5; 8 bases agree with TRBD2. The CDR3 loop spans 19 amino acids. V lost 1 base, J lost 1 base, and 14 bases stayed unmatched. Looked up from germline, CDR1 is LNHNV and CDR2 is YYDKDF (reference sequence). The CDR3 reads CATSRVGVSGSVPQETQYF. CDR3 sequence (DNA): TGTGCCACCAGCAGAGTTGGGGTCAGCGGGAGTGTCCCCCAAGAGACCCAGTACTTC. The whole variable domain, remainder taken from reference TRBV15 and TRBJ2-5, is DAMVIQNPRYQVTQFGKPVTLSCSQTLNHNVMYWYQQKSSQAPKLLFHYYDKDFNNEADTPDNFQSRRPNTSFCFLDIRSPGLGDTAMYLCATSRVGVSGSVPQETQYFGPGTRLLVL.

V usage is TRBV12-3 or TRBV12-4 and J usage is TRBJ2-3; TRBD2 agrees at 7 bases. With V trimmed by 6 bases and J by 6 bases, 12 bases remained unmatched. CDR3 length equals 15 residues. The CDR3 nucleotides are TGTGCCAGCAGCCCGACTGGCGGGGGTCGGGATACGCAGTATTTT. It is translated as CASSPTGGGRDTQYF.

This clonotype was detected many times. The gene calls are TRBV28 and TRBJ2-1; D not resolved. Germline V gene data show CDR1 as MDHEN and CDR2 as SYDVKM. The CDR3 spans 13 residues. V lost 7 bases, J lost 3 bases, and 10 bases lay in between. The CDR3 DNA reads TGTGCCAGCAATCGCCGGGTCTACAATGAGCAGTTCTTC. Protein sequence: CASNRRVYNEQFF.

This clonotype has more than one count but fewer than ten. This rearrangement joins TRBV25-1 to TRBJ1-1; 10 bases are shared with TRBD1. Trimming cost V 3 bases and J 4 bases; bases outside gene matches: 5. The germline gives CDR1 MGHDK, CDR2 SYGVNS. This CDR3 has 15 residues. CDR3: CASSDLTGGRTEAFF. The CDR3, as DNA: TGTGCCAGCAGTGACCTGACAGGGGGCCGCACTGAAGCTTTCTTT.

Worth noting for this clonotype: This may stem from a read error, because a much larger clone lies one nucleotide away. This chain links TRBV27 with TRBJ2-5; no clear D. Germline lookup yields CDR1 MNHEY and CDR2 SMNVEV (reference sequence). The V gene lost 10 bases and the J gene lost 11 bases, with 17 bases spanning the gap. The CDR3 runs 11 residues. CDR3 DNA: TGTGCCATCAAAAGGAACAATGAGCAGTACTTC. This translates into CAIKRNNEQYF.

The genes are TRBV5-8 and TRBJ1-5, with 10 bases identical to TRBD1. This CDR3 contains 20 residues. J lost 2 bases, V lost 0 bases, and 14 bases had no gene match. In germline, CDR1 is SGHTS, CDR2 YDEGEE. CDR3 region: CASSLGPRQGAQDGNQPQHF. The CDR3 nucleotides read TGTGCCAGCAGCTTGGGCCCGAGACAGGGGGCCCAAGACGGCAATCAGCCCCAGCATTTT.

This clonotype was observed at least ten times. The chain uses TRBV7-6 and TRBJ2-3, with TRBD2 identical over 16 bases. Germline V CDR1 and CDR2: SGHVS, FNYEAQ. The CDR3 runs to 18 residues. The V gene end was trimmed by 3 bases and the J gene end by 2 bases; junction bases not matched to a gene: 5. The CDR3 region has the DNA TGTGCCAGCAGCTTGGGACTAGCGGGGGGGCCCCCCACAGATACGCAGTATTTT. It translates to CASSLGLAGGPPTDTQYF.

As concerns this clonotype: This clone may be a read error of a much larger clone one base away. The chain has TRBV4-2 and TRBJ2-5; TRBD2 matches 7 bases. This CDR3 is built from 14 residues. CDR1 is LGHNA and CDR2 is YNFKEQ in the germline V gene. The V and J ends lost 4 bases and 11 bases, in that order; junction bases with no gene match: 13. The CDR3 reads CASSLRGGIREQYF. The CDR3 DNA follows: TGTGCCAGCAGCCTGCGGGGAGGGATCCGTGAGCAGTACTTC.

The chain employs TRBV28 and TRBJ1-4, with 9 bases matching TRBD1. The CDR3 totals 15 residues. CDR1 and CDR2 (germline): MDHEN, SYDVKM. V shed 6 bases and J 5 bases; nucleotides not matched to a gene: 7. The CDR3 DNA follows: TGTGCCAGCAGAAGCTCCGGGACAGGGAATGAAAAACTGTTTTTT. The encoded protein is CASRSSGTGNEKLFF.

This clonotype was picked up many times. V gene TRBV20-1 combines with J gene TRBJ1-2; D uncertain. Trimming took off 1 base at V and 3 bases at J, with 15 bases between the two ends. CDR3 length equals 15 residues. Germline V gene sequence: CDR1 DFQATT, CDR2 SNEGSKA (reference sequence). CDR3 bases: TGCAGTGCTAGAGTGTTAGTGGGTGGGGACTATGGCTACACCTTC. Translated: CSARVLVGGDYGYTF.

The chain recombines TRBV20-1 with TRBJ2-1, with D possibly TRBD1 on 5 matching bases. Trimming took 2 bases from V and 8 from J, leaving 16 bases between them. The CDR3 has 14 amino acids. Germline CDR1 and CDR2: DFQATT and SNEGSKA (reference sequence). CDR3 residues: CSARRTPGPHEQFF. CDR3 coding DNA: TGCAGTGCTAGACGGACACCCGGCCCCCATGAGCAGTTCTTC.

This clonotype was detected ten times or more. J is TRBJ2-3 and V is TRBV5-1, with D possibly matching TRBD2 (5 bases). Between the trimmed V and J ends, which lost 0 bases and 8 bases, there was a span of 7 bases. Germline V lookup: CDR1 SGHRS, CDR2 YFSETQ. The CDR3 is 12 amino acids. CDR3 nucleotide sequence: TGCGCCAGCAGCTTGGATGCGGGTACGCAGTATTTT. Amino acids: CASSLDAGTQYF. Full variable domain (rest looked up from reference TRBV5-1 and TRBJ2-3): KAGVTQTPRYLIKTRGQQVTLSCSPISGHRSVSWYQQTPGQGLQFLFEYFSETQRNKGNFPGRFSGRQFSNSRSEMNVSTLELGDSALYLCASSLDAGTQYFGPGTRLTVL.

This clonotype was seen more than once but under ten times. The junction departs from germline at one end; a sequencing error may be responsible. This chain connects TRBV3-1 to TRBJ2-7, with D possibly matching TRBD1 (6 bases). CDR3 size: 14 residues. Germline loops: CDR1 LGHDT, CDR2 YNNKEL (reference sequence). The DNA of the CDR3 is TGTGCCGGCAGCCAAGCACCACAGGGTAGCGAGCAGTACTTC. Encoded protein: CAGSQAPQGSEQYF.

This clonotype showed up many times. This chain's CDR3 is CASRGPSPLNEQFF. In nucleotides, the CDR3 is TGCGCCAGCAGGGGCCCTAGTCCGCTCAATGAGCAGTTCTTC. The chain combines TRBV5-1 with TRBJ2-1; no reliable D call. V shed 5 bases and J shed 6 bases, with 15 bases lying between them. This CDR3 region has 14 residues. Germline V CDR1 and CDR2: SGHRS, YFSETQ.

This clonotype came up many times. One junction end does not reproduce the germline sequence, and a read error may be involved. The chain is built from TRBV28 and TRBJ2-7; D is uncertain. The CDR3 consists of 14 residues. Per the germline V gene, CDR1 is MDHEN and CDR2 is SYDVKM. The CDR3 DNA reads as TGTGCCAGCAGTTTTACTGGAACTTCCTCCGAGCAGTACTTC. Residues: CASSFTGTSSEQYF.

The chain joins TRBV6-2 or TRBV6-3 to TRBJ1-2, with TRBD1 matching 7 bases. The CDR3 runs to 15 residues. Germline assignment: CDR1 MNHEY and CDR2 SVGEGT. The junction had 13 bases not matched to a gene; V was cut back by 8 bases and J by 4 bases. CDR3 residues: CASGTTTGAFYGYTF. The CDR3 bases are TGTGCCAGCGGGACAACAACAGGGGCATTCTATGGCTACACCTTC.

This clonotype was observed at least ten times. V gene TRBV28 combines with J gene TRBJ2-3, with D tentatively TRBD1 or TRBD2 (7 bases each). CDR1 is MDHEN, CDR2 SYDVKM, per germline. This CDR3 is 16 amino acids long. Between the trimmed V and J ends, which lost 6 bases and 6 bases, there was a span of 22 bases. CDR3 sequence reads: CASRGQRGGAMDTQYF. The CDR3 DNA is TGTGCCAGCAGGGGACAGCGGGGAGGCGCTATGGATACGCAGTATTTT.

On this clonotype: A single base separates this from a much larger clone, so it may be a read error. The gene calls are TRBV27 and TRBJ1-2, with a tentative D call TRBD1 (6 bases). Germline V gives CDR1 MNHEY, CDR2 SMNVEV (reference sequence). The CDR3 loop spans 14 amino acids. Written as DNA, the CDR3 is TGTGCCAGCAGTCCCACAGGGACTGGCTATGACTACACCTTC. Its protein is CASSPTGTGYDYTF.

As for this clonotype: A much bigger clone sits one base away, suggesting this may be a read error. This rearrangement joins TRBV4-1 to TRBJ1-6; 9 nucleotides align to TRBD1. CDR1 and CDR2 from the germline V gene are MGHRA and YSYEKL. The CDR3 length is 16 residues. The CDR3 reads CASSQAGQGQSSPPHF. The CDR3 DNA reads TGCGCCAGCAGCCAAGCAGGACAGGGGCAAAGTTCACCCCCCCACTTT.

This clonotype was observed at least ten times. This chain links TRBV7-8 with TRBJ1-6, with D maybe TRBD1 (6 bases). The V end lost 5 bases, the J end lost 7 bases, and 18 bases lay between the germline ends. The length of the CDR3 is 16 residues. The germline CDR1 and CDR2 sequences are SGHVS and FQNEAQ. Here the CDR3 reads CASSDGGGFRNSPLHF. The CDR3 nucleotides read TGTGCCAGCAGCGATGGGGGCGGATTTCGGAATTCACCCCTCCACTTT.

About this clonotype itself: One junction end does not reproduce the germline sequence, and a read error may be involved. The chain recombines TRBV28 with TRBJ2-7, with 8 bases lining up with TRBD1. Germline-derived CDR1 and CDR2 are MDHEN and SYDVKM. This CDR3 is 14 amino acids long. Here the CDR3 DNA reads TGTGCCAGCTGGACCGGGACAGGATCCTCCGAGCAGTACTTC. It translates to CASWTGTGSSEQYF.

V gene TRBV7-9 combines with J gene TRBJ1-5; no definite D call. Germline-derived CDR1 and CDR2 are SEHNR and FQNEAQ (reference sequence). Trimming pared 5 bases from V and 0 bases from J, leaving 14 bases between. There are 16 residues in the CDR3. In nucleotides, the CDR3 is TGTGCCAGCAGCCCTTCCAGGCTAAATAGCAATCAGCCCCAGCATTTT. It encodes CASSPSRLNSNQPQHF.

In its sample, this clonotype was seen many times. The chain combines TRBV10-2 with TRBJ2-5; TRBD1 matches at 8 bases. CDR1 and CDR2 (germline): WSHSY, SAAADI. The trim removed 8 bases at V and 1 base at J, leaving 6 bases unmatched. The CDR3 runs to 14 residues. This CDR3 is CASSRTGTQETQYF. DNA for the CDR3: TGCGCCAGCTCAAGGACAGGGACCCAAGAGACCCAGTACTTC.

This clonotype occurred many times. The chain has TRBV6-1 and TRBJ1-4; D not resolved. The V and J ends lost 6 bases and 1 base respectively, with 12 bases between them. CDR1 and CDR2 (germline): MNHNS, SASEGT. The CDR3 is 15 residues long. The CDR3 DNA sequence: TGTGCCAGCAGACTGGATTGGGGAACTAATGAAAAACTGTTTTTT. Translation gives CASRLDWGTNEKLFF.

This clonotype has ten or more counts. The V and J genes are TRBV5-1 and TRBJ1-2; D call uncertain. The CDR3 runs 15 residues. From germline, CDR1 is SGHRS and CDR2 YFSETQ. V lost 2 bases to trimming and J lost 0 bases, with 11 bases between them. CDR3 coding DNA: TGCGCCAGCAGCTTAACGGCGAGTACTAACTATGGCTACACCTTC. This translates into CASSLTASTNYGYTF.

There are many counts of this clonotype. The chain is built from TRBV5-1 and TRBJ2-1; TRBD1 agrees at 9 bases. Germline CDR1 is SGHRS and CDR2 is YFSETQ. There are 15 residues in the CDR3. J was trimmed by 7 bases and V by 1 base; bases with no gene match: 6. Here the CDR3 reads CASSLSGTGNNEQFF. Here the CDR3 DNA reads TGCGCCAGCAGCTTGTCCGGGACAGGGAATAATGAGCAGTTCTTC. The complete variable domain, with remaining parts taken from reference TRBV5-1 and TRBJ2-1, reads KAGVTQTPRYLIKTRGQQVTLSCSPISGHRSVSWYQQTPGQGLQFLFEYFSETQRNKGNFPGRFSGRQFSNSRSEMNVSTLELGDSALYLCASSLSGTGNNEQFFGPGTRLTVL.

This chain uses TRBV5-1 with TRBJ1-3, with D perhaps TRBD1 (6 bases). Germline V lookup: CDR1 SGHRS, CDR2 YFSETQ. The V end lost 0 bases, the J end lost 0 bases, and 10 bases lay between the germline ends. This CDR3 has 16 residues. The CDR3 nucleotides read TGCGCCAGCAGCTTGGAGGGACATACCTCTGGAAACACCATATATTTT. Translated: CASSLEGHTSGNTIYF.